This note documents a single T cell receptor beta chain sequence. Its antigen is still unknown. V was pared by 6 bases and J by 6 bases, with 18 bases between. The CDR3 totals 13 residues. Germline-derived CDR1 and CDR2 are DFQATT and SNEGSKA (reference sequence). This entry is derived from a study of Graves' ophthalmopathy and Graves' hyperthyroidism. Study as a whole: At initial diagnosis, peripheral blood was obtained, and this preceded any treatment. Broader study findings: The study's model predicted ophthalmopathy progression at approximately 71% sensitivity and 72.22% specificity. Researchers report that a 13-signature model separated ophthalmopathy from stable hyperthyroidism, posting almost 90% sensitivity and about 82% specificity. Blood also held most thyroid clonotypes expanded above 0.001 frequency.

For repertoire sequencing, the TCR beta CDR3 regions were amplified from RNA transcripts. Second-round multiplex PCR came after a first-round RT-PCR that employed HTBI primers. MiXCR, applied by TCRdb to the multiplex PCR reads, yields one record per CDR3 protein. Among over 500,000 distinct CDR3 sequences listed, about 20% were seen once. Sample: peripheral blood. This receptor was obtained from a young woman with stable Graves' hyperthyroidism. Some clones in this sample may be carry-over from other donors' samples. The chain links TRBV20-1 to TRBJ2-7, with no clear D. CDR3: CSALLAGIGEQYF. In DNA form, the CDR3 reads TGCAGTGCCCTTTTAGCTGGGATTGGCGAGCAGTACTTC.